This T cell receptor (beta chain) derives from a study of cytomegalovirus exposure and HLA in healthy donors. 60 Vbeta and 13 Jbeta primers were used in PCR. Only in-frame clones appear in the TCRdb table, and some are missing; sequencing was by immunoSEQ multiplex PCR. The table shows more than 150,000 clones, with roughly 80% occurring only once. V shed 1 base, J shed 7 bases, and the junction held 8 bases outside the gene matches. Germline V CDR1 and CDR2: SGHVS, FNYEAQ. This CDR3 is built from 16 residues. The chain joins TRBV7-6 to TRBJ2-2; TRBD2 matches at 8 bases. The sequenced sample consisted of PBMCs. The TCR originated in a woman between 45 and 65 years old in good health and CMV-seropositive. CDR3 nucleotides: TGTGCCAGCAGCTTAGACCGGGGGGGCCTGATCGGGGAGCTGTTTTTT. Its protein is CASSLDRGGLIGELFF.